The TCR beta chain described here comes from a study of T cell changes during pregnancy in multiple sclerosis. This clone has only one observation. Profiling relied on immunoSEQ multiplex PCR, and the TCRdb table lists in-frame clones only, not all of them. Of under 95,000 clones listed, roughly 93% were seen once; the top ten hold around 0.7%. V gave up 1 base and J gave up 7 bases, with 26 bases separating them. The germline gives CDR1 SGHAT, CDR2 FQNNGV. This CDR3 has 18 residues. This specimen was peripheral blood, taken in the second trimester of pregnancy. The receptor was derived from a female donor in good health, enrolled as a control in a pregnancy study. V and J are TRBV11-2 and TRBJ2-7, with D hard to call. The CDR3 is CASSLGRVIVGRVGEQYF. The CDR3 coding sequence is TGTGCCAGCAGCTTAGGCCGCGTTATTGTAGGTCGGGTCGGGGAGCAGTACTTC.